Listed here are 5 T cell receptor beta chains from one sample, sequenced in a study of blood T cell repertoires in COVID-19 (dated by TCRdb to 2019 to 2021). To prepare the library, the immunoSEQ multiplex PCR assay was applied. TCRdb took this table from immuneACCESS and kept in-frame rearrangements with V and J called. Such tables lack part of the clones; where checked against another copy, unresolved V genes explain under half of the gap, and the rest is unexplained. For this sample the table gives roughly 160,000 clones, of which approximately 84% were detected only once. In total, the top ten clones hold around 7% of the sample. The sequenced sample consisted of PBMCs or T cells enriched from blood (not recorded which). These receptors were taken from a woman in her forties or fifties who had recovered from COVID-19.

V usage is TRBV28 and J usage is TRBJ2-1; 7 positions agree with TRBD2. The length of the CDR3 is 16 residues. V lost 3 bases and J lost 7; bases outside the gene matches: 12. Germline V gives CDR1 MDHEN, CDR2 SYDVKM. DNA for the CDR3: TGTGCCAGCAGTTTGGGCCGGGACTACCATCGGAATGAGCAGTTCTTC. Amino acids: CASSLGRDYHRNEQFF.

The chain couples TRBV19 to TRBJ2-7; D may be TRBD1 (6 bases). The ends were cut back, 4 bases at V and 3 bases at J, with 10 bases in the middle. Per germline, CDR1 LNHDA and CDR2 SQIVND (reference sequence). This CDR3 has 13 residues. The CDR3 bases are TGTGCCAGTAGTAACACAGGGAACTACGAGCAGTACTTC. Its protein is CASSNTGNYEQYF.

In DNA, the CDR3 is TGTGCCAGCAGTTACTCTAGGAAAGAGGGGGTCTATGGCTACACCTTC. Translation gives CASSYSRKEGVYGYTF. The genes are TRBV6-5 and TRBJ1-2, with a tentative D call TRBD1 (6 bases). Germline-derived CDR1 and CDR2 are MNHEY and SVGAGI. V was pared by 0 bases and J by 4 bases, with 15 bases between. The CDR3 is made up of 16 amino acids.

This clone was counted only a few times. The V gene is TRBV7-2, the J gene TRBJ2-1, with TRBD1 as a possible D gene (6 bases). The V and J ends lost 1 base and 6 bases respectively, with 13 bases between them. CDR1 is SGHTA and CDR2 is FQGNSA in the germline V gene. This CDR3 has 15 residues. The CDR3 DNA sequence: TGTGCCAGCAGCTTAGTACAGGGTGAGGTCAATGAGCAGTTCTTC. Protein product: CASSLVQGEVNEQFF. Using reference TRBV7-2 and TRBJ2-1 for the parts outside the CDR3, the full variable domain is GAGVSQSPSNKVTEKGKDVELRCDPISGHTALYWYRQSLGQGLEFLIYFQGNSAPDKSGLPSDRFSAERTGGSVSTLTIQRTQQEDSAVYLCASSLVQGEVNEQFFGPGTRLTVL.

CDR3 in amino acids: CASSVGLAALTDTQYF. The CDR3 nucleotides are TGTGCCAGCAGCGTAGGCCTAGCGGCCCTCACAGATACGCAGTATTTT. The rearrangement uses TRBV9 and TRBJ2-3; 7 nucleotides align to TRBD2. The trim removed 0 bases at V and 2 bases at J, leaving 6 bases unmatched. The CDR3 runs 16 residues. Germline CDR1 SGDLS, CDR2 YYNGEE.